This TCR beta chain is from a study of molecular identifiers for immune sequencing clone quantification. Germline V gene sequence: CDR1 KGHDR, CDR2 SFDVKD. The CDR3 totals 14 residues. The V segment lost 4 bases and the J segment 6 bases; nucleotides outside the gene matches: 3. Bulk TCR libraries were made with methods that had been previously described and with listed TCR primers. Each CDR3 protein is one row after TCRdb ran MiXCR on the PCR reads. This table has tens of thousands of distinct CDR3 sequences, 15% to 20% appearing once. The TCR originated in a human donor in good health. Some libraries in this study had Jurkat cell RNA spiked in. The source material was naive CD8+ T cells from blood, with Jurkat cell RNA spiked in. Subset noted: FACS-sorted CD8+CD4-CCR7+CD45RA+ naive T cells. J is TRBJ2-1 and V is TRBV24-1, with 9 bases lining up with TRBD2. The CDR3 coding sequence is TGTGCCACCAGTGAGGCTAGCGGGACCAATGAGCAGTTCTTC. Translating gives CATSEASGTNEQFF.